This paragraph reports one TCR beta chain. The table lists this clone with a count of one. Its cognate antigen has yet to be identified. No base-level quality is on record; no much larger clone is a single base apart. This specimen belongs to a study of blood T cell repertoires in COVID-19 (dated by TCRdb to the early 2020s). About the study as a whole: Samples covering the acute and convalescent phases of COVID-19 were provided by collaborators in the United States, Italy and Spain. Samples were obtained from the ongoing ImmuneRACE study (first 160 participants) and from over 1,000 subjects provided by 6 global collaborators. Deeply sampled blood TCRbeta repertoires from subjects exposed to, actively infected with, or recovered from COVID-19 were included in the dataset. The sample metadata nearly always contained a de-identified subject ID, COVID-19 status, age in years and sex. The material from the prospective study consisted of cDNA or gDNA derived from T cells, B-cell-depleted T cells, or PBMCs. HLA class I and class II types, where available, came from metadata supplied by the sample provider rather than from assay-based typing. The repertoires were made available in a free public database intended to serve as a resource for research on the immune response to SARS-CoV-2.

TCRbeta CDR3 regions were amplified from genomic DNA by means of the immunoSEQ Assay, a bias-controlled multiplex PCR. The paper's processing steps were these. The number of nucleated cells in each sample was estimated by amplification of reference gene primers within the assay. To quantify the absolute abundance of each unique TCRbeta CDR3 rearrangement, sequence reads were collapsed and filtered. For each sample, productive Simpson clonality was calculated by taking the square root of Simpson's diversity index across productive rearrangements. Here the immuneACCESS table is served through TCRdb, limited to in-frame sequences with V and J called. Missing clones are a known gap in these copies; in checked studies unresolved V genes cover under half, and the rest lacks a known reason. The V and J calls and the clone size are those of that table, but D and trimming were determined from the DNA. The sample table holds more than 65,000 clones, of which 87% were seen once. About 5.3% of the sample is held by the ten biggest clonotypes.

CDR1 and CDR2, looked up from the germline V gene (reference sequence), are SEHNR and FQNEAQ. Trimming accounts for 3 bases at V and 0 bases at J, while the number of junction bases matched to no gene is 5. From the cysteine up to the phenylalanine, the CDR3 has a length of 16 residues. Just the 48-base CDR3 DNA is kept, in frame starting at base 1. What the research found in general, with its limitations: The quantity of clinical and demographic metadata differed by source and by participant and was supplied without curation.

Collaborating institutions collected whole blood in K2EDTA tubes following their own protocols. For TCRbeta analysis, collaborator samples were shipped as frozen whole blood, as isolated PBMCs, or as DNA extracted from either sample type. The V gene is TRBV7-9 and the J gene is TRBJ2-1; the junction holds 7 bases that match TRBD1. The specimen sequenced was peripheral blood. The source is a man aged 55 to 70 with acute or convalescent COVID-19. The CDR3 protein sequence reads: CASSFQTGSSYNEQFF. The nucleotide sequence is given as TGTGCCAGCAGCTTCCAGACAGGGAGCTCCTACAATGAGCAGTTCTTC.